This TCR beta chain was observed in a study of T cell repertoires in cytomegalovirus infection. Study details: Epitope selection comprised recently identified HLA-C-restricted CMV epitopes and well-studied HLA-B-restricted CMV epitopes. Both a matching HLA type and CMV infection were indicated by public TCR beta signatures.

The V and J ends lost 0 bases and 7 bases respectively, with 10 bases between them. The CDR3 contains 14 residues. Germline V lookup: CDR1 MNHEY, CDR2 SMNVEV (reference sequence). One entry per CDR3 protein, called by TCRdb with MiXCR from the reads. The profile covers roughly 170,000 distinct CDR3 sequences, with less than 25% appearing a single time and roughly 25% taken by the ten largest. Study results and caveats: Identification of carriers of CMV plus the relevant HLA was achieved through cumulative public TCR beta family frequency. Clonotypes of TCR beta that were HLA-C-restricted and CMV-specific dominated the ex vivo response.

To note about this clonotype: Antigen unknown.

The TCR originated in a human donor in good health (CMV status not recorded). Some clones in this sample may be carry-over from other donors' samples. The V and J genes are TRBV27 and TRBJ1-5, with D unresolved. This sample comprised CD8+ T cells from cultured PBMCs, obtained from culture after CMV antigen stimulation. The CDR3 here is CASSLSGQQQPQHF. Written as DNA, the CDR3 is TGTGCCAGCAGTTTATCAGGTCAGCAACAGCCCCAGCATTTT.